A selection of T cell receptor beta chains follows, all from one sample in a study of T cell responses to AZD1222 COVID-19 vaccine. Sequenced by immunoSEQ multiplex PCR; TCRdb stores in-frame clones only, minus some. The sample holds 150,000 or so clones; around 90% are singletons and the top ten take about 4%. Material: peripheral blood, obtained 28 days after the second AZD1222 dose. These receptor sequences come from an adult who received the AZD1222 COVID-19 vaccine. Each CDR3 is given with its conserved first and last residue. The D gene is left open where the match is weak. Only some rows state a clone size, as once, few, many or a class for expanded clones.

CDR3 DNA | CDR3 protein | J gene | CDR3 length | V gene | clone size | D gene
TGTGCCAGCAGCTTACATGAGGGGAGGGGGACCCAGTACTTC | CASSLHEGRGTQYF | TRBJ2-5 | 14 | TRBV7-2 | NA | TRBD2
TGCGCCAGCAGCTCCGCGCCGACAGGGAGCTACGAGCAGTACTTC | CASSSAPTGSYEQYF | TRBJ2-7 | 15 | TRBV5-1 | NA | TRBD1
TGTGCCAGCAGTGAAAGGGCTAGCGGGAGCACAGATACGCAGTATTTT | CASSERASGSTDTQYF | TRBJ2-3 | 16 | TRBV6-1 | NA | TRBD2
TGTGCCACCAGCAGAGTCCGGTCCGCAGGGTCCGGAAACACCATATATTTT | CATSRVRSAGSGNTIYF | TRBJ1-3 | 17 | TRBV15 | NA | NA
TGTGCCAGCAGCTACCATGGGGGGGGCCCAGACTTTAATTCACCCCTCCACTTT | CASSYHGGGPDFNSPLHF | TRBJ1-6 | 18 | TRBV7-7 | NA | NA
TGTGCCAGCAGCCGGGGTGGGAACGAGCAGTACTTC | CASSRGGNEQYF | TRBJ2-7 | 12 | TRBV6-5 | NA | NA
TGTGCCAGCAGCCCCGGGAGTGCCTACGAGCAGTACTTC | CASSPGSAYEQYF | TRBJ2-7 | 13 | TRBV6-5 | NA | NA
TGTGCCTGGAGTGTAGGGGGAGTCGCCTATAATTCACCCCTCCACTTT | CAWSVGGVAYNSPLHF | TRBJ1-6 | 16 | TRBV30 | few | NA
TGTGCCAGCAGCCATCTCGGAGATACGCAGTATTTT | CASSHLGDTQYF | TRBJ2-3 | 12 | TRBV3-1/TRBV3-2 | NA | NA
TGTGCCATCAGTGAGATGGATACGCAGTATTTT | CAISEMDTQYF | TRBJ2-3 | 11 | TRBV10-3 | NA | NA
TGTGCCAGCAGTGAAGAGGATGGCAGAATAGGCAATCAGCCCCAGCATTTT | CASSEEDGRIGNQPQHF | TRBJ1-5 | 17 | TRBV2 | NA | NA
TGCAGTGCTAGTACCCTTGATAGAGAAGCTTTCTTT | CSASTLDREAFF | TRBJ1-1 | 12 | TRBV20-1 | NA | NA
TGTGCCATTAGAGTAACCGGGACTAGCGGACTCGCCTCCTACAATGAGCAGTTCTTC | CAIRVTGTSGLASYNEQFF | TRBJ2-1 | 19 | TRBV10-3 | once | TRBD2
TGTGCCAGCAGACGTCCCCCTGGACTAGCGGGAGGAGATACGCAGTATTTT | CASRRPPGLAGGDTQYF | TRBJ2-3 | 17 | TRBV27 | NA | TRBD2
TGTGCCAGTAGCCTATCTAGCGGGACGAACACCGGGGAGCTGTTTTTT | CASSLSSGTNTGELFF | TRBJ2-2 | 16 | TRBV19 | NA | TRBD2
TGTGCCACCAGAACGGCGGTGTCAATTAATGAAAAACTGTTTTTT | CATRTAVSINEKLFF | TRBJ1-4 | 15 | TRBV24-1 | NA | NA
TGTGCCAGCAGTTTCTCCGAGATTATCGAGCAGTACTTC | CASSFSEIIEQYF | TRBJ2-7 | 13 | TRBV6-6 | once | NA
TGTGCCAGCAGTCCTGCGGGGAGACCTAGGGAGACCCAGTACTTC | CASSPAGRPRETQYF | TRBJ2-5 | 15 | TRBV2 | NA | NA
TGTGCCAGCAGTTTATCCCCGGGGCTTAACTATGGCTACACCTTC | CASSLSPGLNYGYTF | TRBJ1-2 | 15 | TRBV28 | NA | NA
TGTGCCAGCAGCTTAGCGGGGGGGGCCATCTCTGGAAACACCATATATTTT | CASSLAGGAISGNTIYF | TRBJ1-3 | 17 | TRBV7-2 | NA | NA
TGTGCCAGCAGTTATTCTTCCATTAATGAAAAACTGTTTTTT | CASSYSSINEKLFF | TRBJ1-4 | 14 | TRBV6-6 | NA | NA
TGTGCCAGCAGCTCGGGGAAGATGGGTCCCGAAGAGACCCAGTACTTC | CASSSGKMGPEETQYF | TRBJ2-5 | 16 | TRBV11-3 | NA | NA
TGTGCCAGCAGCCAAGGGTCCTCGGTCAATGAGCAGTTCTTC | CASSQGSSVNEQFF | TRBJ2-1 | 14 | TRBV14 | NA | NA
TGTGCCAGCAGTTTGACATCCCCTCTAGCGGGAGACACCCAAGAGACCCAGTACTTC | CASSLTSPLAGDTQETQYF | TRBJ2-5 | 19 | TRBV27 | NA | TRBD2
TGTGCCAGCAGCTTAGTTGAGGGTTTTGAGCAGTTCTTC | CASSLVEGFEQFF | TRBJ2-1 | 13 | TRBV11-3 | NA | NA
TGTGCCAGCAGTGTGGGACAGGAATACGAGCAGTACTTC | CASSVGQEYEQYF | TRBJ2-7 | 13 | TRBV2 | NA | TRBD1
TGTGCCACCAGTGATGGGGGGGAGCTCTACGAGCAGTACTTC | CATSDGGELYEQYF | TRBJ2-7 | 14 | TRBV24-1 | NA | TRBD2
TGTGCCAGCAGTTACACAGGGACTGGAAACACCATATATTTT | CASSYTGTGNTIYF | TRBJ1-3 | 14 | TRBV27 | NA | NA
TGTGCCAGCAGCTTAGGACACGGGACTAGTGAGCAGTTCTTC | CASSLGHGTSEQFF | TRBJ2-1 | 14 | TRBV11-3 | NA | TRBD2
TGTGCCAGCAGCATCCGACAGGGAATGTACGGGGAGCAGTTCTTC | CASSIRQGMYGEQFF | TRBJ2-1 | 15 | TRBV7-3 | few | TRBD1
TGTGCCAGCAGTACTCGGACAGGGCCGATCAACACCGGGGAGCTGTTTTTT | CASSTRTGPINTGELFF | TRBJ2-2 | 17 | TRBV6-2/TRBV6-3 | NA | TRBD1
TGTGCCAGCAGCTCTATTTGGTCCTCCGACTCCTACAATGAGCAGTTCTTC | CASSSIWSSDSYNEQFF | TRBJ2-1 | 17 | TRBV9 | few | NA
TGCGCCAGCAGCTTGGTAACTAGCGCCAACAATGAGCAGTTCTTC | CASSLVTSANNEQFF | TRBJ2-1 | 15 | TRBV5-1 | few | TRBD2
TGTGCCAGCAGCTTGGGGGAGCGAGGGATTGCAACTAATGAAAAACTGTTTTTT | CASSLGERGIATNEKLFF | TRBJ1-4 | 18 | TRBV5-6 | NA | NA
TGTGCCAGCCTGCAGGGGCCCGGAGAAAAACTGTTTTTT | CASLQGPGEKLFF | TRBJ1-4 | 13 | TRBV19 | NA | NA
TGCGCCAGCAGTCGACGGACAGGGGTGGACTCCTATAATTCACCCCTCCACTTT | CASSRRTGVDSYNSPLHF | TRBJ1-6 | 18 | TRBV23-1 | NA | TRBD1
TGTGCCAGCAGCTTAGGGTGGCGGGGAATGAACTATGGCTACACCTTC | CASSLGWRGMNYGYTF | TRBJ1-2 | 16 | TRBV7-2 | NA | NA
TGTGCCAGCAGAAGCCAGGTTTATAGCAATCAGCCCCAGCATTTT | CASRSQVYSNQPQHF | TRBJ1-5 | 15 | TRBV6-5 | NA | NA
TGTGCCAGCAGCTTAGCTCAAGTCCTCGCTGAAGCTTTCTTT | CASSLAQVLAEAFF | TRBJ1-1 | 14 | TRBV7-2 | NA | NA
TGTGCCAGCAGTTCTCGGGCCCTCCCTTATGGCTACACCTTC | CASSSRALPYGYTF | TRBJ1-2 | 14 | TRBV28 | once | NA
TGTGCCCTAACAGGGAACACCGGGGAGCTGTTTTTT | CALTGNTGELFF | TRBJ2-2 | 12 | TRBV28 | NA | NA
TGTGCCAGCAGTTACTCCTTTAACACCGGGGAGCTGTTTTTT | CASSYSFNTGELFF | TRBJ2-2 | 14 | TRBV6-5 | NA | NA
TGTGCCAGTAGTTTTTTGAGGGACACAGATACGCAGTATTTT | CASSFLRDTDTQYF | TRBJ2-3 | 14 | TRBV19 | NA | NA
TGTGCCAGCAGCCCGTCAGGGCCGGACAGGGGGATGGGAAACACCATATATTTT | CASSPSGPDRGMGNTIYF | TRBJ1-3 | 18 | TRBV7-6 | NA | TRBD1
TGTGCCAGTAGTCCCCAACGGGAGTCTTTATACGAGCAGTACTTC | CASSPQRESLYEQYF | TRBJ2-7 | 15 | TRBV19 | NA | NA
TGTGCCAGCAGATTGGGACAGGGGGCCGACGGGGAGCTGTTTTTT | CASRLGQGADGELFF | TRBJ2-2 | 15 | TRBV7-9 | NA | TRBD1
TGTGCCTCCTCGCTGGGGGGTGCGGGGAGCTCTGGGGCCAACGTCCTGACTTTC | CASSLGGAGSSGANVLTF | TRBJ2-6 | 18 | TRBV19 | NA | NA
TGTGCCAGCAGTTTATTCGAGCGGGGGTACAATGAGCAGTTCTTC | CASSLFERGYNEQFF | TRBJ2-1 | 15 | TRBV27 | NA | TRBD2
TGTGCCAGCAGCTTGGGTAGGGGTGGTAGAAGAGAGACCCAGTACTTC | CASSLGRGGRRETQYF | TRBJ2-5 | 16 | TRBV7-2 | NA | NA
TGTGCCTGGAGTTCGGATTCCAATCAGCCCCAGCATTTT | CAWSSDSNQPQHF | TRBJ1-5 | 13 | TRBV30 | NA | NA